This TCR beta chain was recorded in a study of beta chain features in type 1 diabetes. The wider study: There were some 100,000,000 sorted cells examined across all samples.

The V gene's germline CDR1 is LNHNV and CDR2 YYDKDF (reference sequence). The CDR3 spans 12 residues. The J segment lost 6 bases and the V segment lost 5 bases, leaving 4 bases of the junction unmatched. The whole isolated RNA underwent reverse transcription, so sequencing captured expressed TCRB transcripts. The method was immunoSEQ multiplex PCR; TCRdb's version includes in-frame clones alone and lacks a portion of them. The table lists about 320,000 clones, 13% to 15% of them singletons. Isolation of CD4+ naive, central memory, regulatory and stem cell-like memory cells was achieved by sorting via CD45RO/CCR7/CD25/CD127/CD95/CD27. Purity exceeding 95% was reached by all sorted populations.

The specimen was central memory CD4+ T cells from blood. The sequence came from a young man in good health. This chain joins TRBV15 and TRBJ2-7, with 7 bases matching TRBD2. CDR3 residues: CATSRERGEQYV. CDR3 nucleotide sequence: TGTGCCACCAGCCGCGAGCGGGGCGAGCAGTACGTC.